The 27 T cell receptor beta chains in this list originate from one sample, sequenced in a study of STAT5B mutations in CD4+ large granular lymphocyte leukemia. Using immunoSEQ multiplex PCR, the repertoire was profiled, and TCRdb retains in-frame clones only, with some absent. The data hold 20,000 to 25,000 clones, with about three quarters observed a single time. The sample consisted of CD4+ T cells from blood buffy coats. These receptors were collected from a human donor in good health.

A single count supports this clone. The chain has TRBV6-1 and TRBJ2-7, with TRBD1 identical over 9 bases. The CDR3 length is 13 residues. CDR1 and CDR2 (germline): MNHNS, SASEGT. CDR3 bases: TGTGGGTGCCGGAGGACAGGGGAGTCTGGGCAGTACTTC. It translates to CGCRRTGESGQYF.

The table lists this clone with a few counts. The rearrangement joins TRBV30 to TRBJ2-7, with TRBD2 matching 7 bases. Germline CDR1 reads GTSNPN; CDR2 reads SVGIG (reference sequence). The junction had 5 bases not matched to a gene; V was cut back by 5 bases and J by 7 bases. The CDR3 runs to 11 residues. The chain's CDR3 is CAWSGRQEQYF. The DNA for the CDR3 is TGTGCCTGGTCCGGGAGGCAAGAGCAGTACTTC. Complete variable domain (other parts from reference TRBV30 and TRBJ2-7): SQTIHQWPATLVQPVGSPLSLECTVEGTSNPNLYWYRQAAGRGLQLLFYSVGIGQISSEVPQNLSASRPQDRQFILSSKKLLLSDSGFYLCAWSGRQEQYFGPGTRLTVT.

The chain is built from TRBV5-6 and TRBJ1-3; no clear D gene. Germline V gene sequence: CDR1 SGHDT, CDR2 YYEEEE. The V end was cut by 1 base, the J end by 6 bases, with 5 bases between. CDR3 size: 12 residues. The CDR3 nucleotides read TGTGCCAGCAGCTTGTCTACAAACACCATATATTTT. The encoded protein is CASSLSTNTIYF.

In this sample, this clone turned up a few times. This chain links TRBV4-3 with TRBJ2-5; D gene ambiguous. The CDR3 has 13 residues. V was trimmed by 2 bases and J by 5 bases, leaving 9 bases between them. Germline-derived CDR1 and CDR2 are LGHNA and YSLEER. This chain's CDR3 is CASSQQRAETQYF. Written as DNA, the CDR3 is TGCGCCAGCAGCCAACAACGCGCGGAGACCCAGTACTTC.

The gene calls are TRBV4-2 and TRBJ2-1; TRBD2 matches 12 bases. Looked up from germline, CDR1 is LGHNA and CDR2 is YNFKEQ. The CDR3 spans 20 residues. V trimming: 1 base; J trimming: 3 bases; junction bases outside the gene matches: 13. CDR3: CASSQAPLAGGLTIYNEQFF. For the CDR3, the DNA is TGTGCCAGCAGCCAAGCCCCACTAGCGGGGGGCCTTACTATCTACAATGAGCAGTTCTTC.

The rearrangement links TRBV5-4 to TRBJ1-2; D gene unclear. Germline V gene sequence: CDR1 SGHNT, CDR2 YYREEE (reference sequence). The ends were cut back, 4 bases at V and 0 bases at J, with 13 bases in the middle. The CDR3 is 15 residues long. CDR3 residues: CASSTWTDANYGYTF. CDR3 DNA sequence: TGTGCCAGCAGCACTTGGACGGATGCTAACTATGGCTACACCTTC.

J is TRBJ1-2 and V is TRBV4-3; 7 bases fit TRBD1. Germline loops: CDR1 LGHNA, CDR2 YSLEER. The CDR3 extends over 12 amino acids. The J segment lost 4 bases and the V segment lost 5 bases, leaving 1 base of the junction unmatched. The CDR3 DNA reads as TGCGCCAGCAGCGCAGGGGGCTATGGCTACACCTTC. It is translated as CASSAGGYGYTF.

This rearrangement joins TRBV30 to TRBJ2-6, with unresolved D. The CDR3 has 14 amino acids. Trimming took off 2 bases at V and 0 bases at J, with 5 bases between the two ends. The V gene's germline CDR1 is GTSNPN and CDR2 SVGIG (reference sequence). This CDR3 reads CAWSRASGANVLTF. The DNA for the CDR3 is TGTGCCTGGAGTAGGGCCTCTGGGGCCAACGTCCTGACTTTC.

Only a few counts were recorded for this clone. CDR3 region: CASSLPESSSNQPQHF. In nucleotides, the CDR3 is TGTGCCAGCAGTTTACCTGAATCTTCAAGCAATCAGCCCCAGCATTTT. The V gene is TRBV28, the J gene TRBJ1-5; no clear D gene. This CDR3 is built from 16 residues. V was clipped by 2 bases and J by 1 base, with 12 bases between them. In germline, CDR1 is MDHEN, CDR2 SYDVKM.

The chain carries TRBV27 and TRBJ1-1, with 7 nucleotides matching TRBD1. The CDR3 contains 16 residues. V dropped 6 bases and J dropped 3; count of bases not matched to a gene: 13. Germline CDR1 is MNHEY and CDR2 is SMNVEV (reference sequence). CDR3 in DNA: TGTGCCAGCAGGAATATGCAGGGGGGAAGATACACTGAAGCTTTCTTT. Its translation is CASRNMQGGRYTEAFF.

The chain uses TRBV2 and TRBJ1-1, with D uncertain. This CDR3 region has 16 residues. The V gene lost 8 bases and the J gene lost 3 bases, with 22 bases spanning the gap. The germline V gene has CDR1 SNHLY and CDR2 FYNNEI. The CDR3 loop is CASDGLLTYGDTEAFF. CDR3 coding DNA: TGTGCCAGCGACGGCCTTCTAACCTACGGGGACACTGAAGCTTTCTTT.

This chain uses TRBV7-6 with TRBJ2-7, with TRBD1 matching over 7 bases. The V segment lost 5 bases and the J segment 2 bases; nucleotides outside the gene matches: 6. Germline V gene sequence: CDR1 SGHVS, CDR2 FNYEAQ. The CDR3 runs 14 residues. The CDR3 spells CASSHRQGTYEQYF. As DNA, the CDR3 is TGTGCCAGCAGCCACAGACAGGGTACCTACGAGCAGTACTTC.

This clone has a handful of counts. V is TRBV2 and J is TRBJ1-1, with 8 bases lining up with TRBD1. The length of the CDR3 is 14 residues. The ends lost 5 bases at V and 5 bases at J; junction bases unmatched: 7. From germline, CDR1 is SNHLY and CDR2 FYNNEI. CDR3: CASSPQGARTEAFF. The CDR3, as DNA: TGTGCCAGCAGTCCTCAGGGGGCGCGGACTGAAGCTTTCTTT.

The rearrangement links TRBV23-1 to TRBJ1-2; unclear D gene. TRBV23-1 is an ORF, with its function uncertain. The CDR3 is 15 residues long. V was shortened by 0 bases and J by 0 bases, with 8 bases between the two germline ends. CDR3 sequence (DNA): TGCGCCAGCAGTCAATCTAGGGCTGCTAACTATGGCTACACCTTC. Amino acid sequence: CASSQSRAANYGYTF.

This rearrangement joins TRBV10-3 to TRBJ1-2, with D maybe TRBD1 (5 bases). CDR3 size: 15 residues. CDR1 and CDR2 from the germline V gene are ENHRY and SYGVKD. Deletions cut 2 bases from V and 4 bases from J, with 14 bases between. This chain's CDR3 is CAISEGRQGPYGYTF. The CDR3 DNA is TGTGCCATCAGTGAGGGGAGGCAGGGCCCCTATGGCTACACCTTC.

In its sample, this clone was seen once. The genes are TRBV6-5 and TRBJ2-1, with a possible D match to TRBD2 (5 bases). V lost 2 bases, J lost 9 bases, and 8 bases lay in between. This CDR3 region has 12 residues. Germline values: CDR1 MNHEY, CDR2 SVGAGI. CDR3 sequence: CASSYVAGEQFF. The CDR3 coding sequence is TGTGCCAGCAGTTACGTCGCGGGTGAGCAGTTCTTC.

The chain uses TRBV30 and TRBJ1-3, with D perhaps matching TRBD1 (5 bases). The CDR3 spans 14 residues. The V end lost 3 bases, the J end lost 4 bases, and 13 bases lay between the germline ends. CDR1 GTSNPN and CDR2 SVGIG come from the germline V gene (reference sequence). CDR3 nucleotides: TGTGCCTGGAGCGCCGGGGGAGGAGGAAACACCATATATTTT. Translating it yields CAWSAGGGGNTIYF.

Only one count was recorded for this clone. J is TRBJ2-1 and V is TRBV25-1, with 10 bases aligning to TRBD1. Unmatched junction bases numbered 11, after V lost 7 bases and J lost 8 bases. The CDR3 sequence is 15 residues long. Germline values: CDR1 MGHDK, CDR2 SYGVNS. The CDR3: CASMVGQGVFDEQFF. The CDR3 DNA sequence: TGTGCCAGCATGGTCGGACAGGGGGTCTTCGATGAGCAGTTCTTC.

The rearrangement links TRBV7-2 to TRBJ1-1; D remains ambiguous. Germline V gene lookup returns CDR1 SGHTA and CDR2 FQGNSA. The CDR3 runs to 14 residues. Trimming left V 3 bases short and J 0 bases short, with 8 bases between. CDR3 loop: CASSFLNMNTEAFF. The CDR3 DNA sequence: TGTGCCAGCAGCTTTCTTAACATGAACACTGAAGCTTTCTTT.

This clone has a handful of counts. The rearrangement uses TRBV11-2 and TRBJ2-5; D perhaps matches TRBD2 (5 bases). CDR3 length: 13 residues. The V and J ends lost 4 bases and 5 bases respectively, with 11 bases between them. Germline CDR1 SGHAT, CDR2 FQNNGV. The CDR3, as DNA: TGTGCCAGCAGCTCCGGAATAGCGGAGACCCAGTACTTC. This translates into CASSSGIAETQYF.

CDR3 bases: TGTGCCAGCAGTCGAACAGGAGCCGGGGCGAATGAGCAGTTCTTC. Protein product: CASSRTGAGANEQFF. The rearrangement joins TRBV28 to TRBJ2-1; perhaps D is TRBD1 or TRBD2 (5 bases each). Germline assignment: CDR1 MDHEN and CDR2 SYDVKM. CDR3 length: 15 residues. Trimming pared 5 bases from V and 7 bases from J, leaving 18 bases between.

The V and J genes are TRBV9 and TRBJ2-1; TRBD2 agrees at 12 bases. The CDR3 spans 15 residues. Germline V gene sequence: CDR1 SGDLS, CDR2 YYNGEE. V lost 2 bases to trimming and J lost 8 bases; unmatched junction nucleotides: 5. The CDR3 is CASSVQTSGSDEQFF. CDR3 in DNA: TGTGCCAGCAGCGTCCAGACTAGCGGGAGCGATGAGCAGTTCTTC.

This clone is classed as medium-sized (0.01 to 0.1%). This chain joins TRBV9 and TRBJ2-1; a possible D gene is TRBD2 (7 bases). V lost 0 bases, J lost 0 bases, and 10 bases lay in between. There are 16 residues in the CDR3. Germline-derived CDR1 and CDR2 are SGDLS and YYNGEE. The CDR3 DNA reads TGTGCCAGCAGCGTAGCGGCGGGGGCCTCCTACAATGAGCAGTTCTTC. Translated: CASSVAAGASYNEQFF.

This clone showed up just a few times. As DNA, the CDR3 is TGTGCCAGCACCCCGGGACGGCTAAACTATGGCTACACCTTC. It yields the protein CASTPGRLNYGYTF. The chain employs TRBV2 and TRBJ1-2; tentatively, D is TRBD1 (5 bases). The V end lost 7 bases, the J end lost 2 bases, and 14 bases lay between the germline ends. This CDR3 comprises 14 residues. CDR1 and CDR2 (germline): SNHLY, FYNNEI.

The chain has TRBV2 and TRBJ1-5; D is undetermined. Trimming removed 7 bases from V and 6 bases from J, with 10 bases in between. The CDR3 totals 12 residues. Germline values: CDR1 SNHLY, CDR2 FYNNEI. The CDR3 bases are TGTGCCAGCACTGATCGCGGTCAGCCCCAGCATTTT. Translating gives CASTDRGQPQHF.

The CDR3 reads CASSLEGQAYNEQFF. In DNA form, the CDR3 reads TGCGCCAGCAGCTTGGAGGGCCAGGCCTACAATGAGCAGTTCTTC. V usage is TRBV5-1 and J usage is TRBJ2-1; no clear D gene. Deletions cut 0 bases from V and 2 bases from J, with 9 bases between. CDR3 size: 15 residues. The germline gives CDR1 SGHRS, CDR2 YFSETQ. Complete variable domain (other parts from reference TRBV5-1 and TRBJ2-1): KAGVTQTPRYLIKTRGQQVTLSCSPISGHRSVSWYQQTPGQGLQFLFEYFSETQRNKGNFPGRFSGRQFSNSRSEMNVSTLELGDSALYLCASSLEGQAYNEQFFGPGTRLTVL.

V is TRBV28 and J is TRBJ1-2, with 7 bases aligning to TRBD1. This CDR3 region has 12 residues. Germline CDR1 reads MDHEN; CDR2 reads SYDVKM. With 6 bases clipped from V and 7 bases from J, the junction kept 5 bases outside the gene matches. CDR3: CASRTGASGYTF. The DNA for the CDR3 is TGTGCCAGCAGAACAGGGGCGAGTGGCTACACCTTC.